This TCR beta chain emerged from a study of regulatory T cells in long-lasting Graves disease. General study findings and limits: The study examined only peripheral blood, not thyroid tissue.

Germline V gene lookup returns CDR1 SGDLS and CDR2 YYNGEE. V lost 3 bases and J 4 bases, leaving 16 bases between the germline ends. This CDR3 has 15 residues. This clonotype was seen only a few times. What it binds is not known. The sample's time point: newly diagnosed GD, antithyroid drugs for less than 3 months. TCR sequences were obtained from RNA taken from PBMCs. iRepertoire HTBI primers and Arm-PCR of CDR3 regions built TCR beta libraries. TCRdb reprocessed the multiplex PCR reads with MiXCR, giving one entry per CDR3 protein. The sample holds about 560,000 distinct CDR3 sequences, more than 15% seen once. These sequences were also reported in another study, on T cells in Graves' hyperthyroidism and ophthalmopathy. Per that study: The hyperthyroidism patients had all been newly diagnosed, and their disease duration was under 2 months. Their ages ranged from 18 to 65 years. Classification by a 13 V-J model distinguished ophthalmopathy from stable hyperthyroidism.

The source was peripheral blood mononuclear cells (PBMCs), collected at new diagnosis, from a patient treated with antithyroid drugs. This receptor was identified in a man younger than 35 with Graves disease. This chain uses TRBV9 with TRBJ2-5, with D tentatively TRBD2 (7 bases). CDR3: CASSEGGTRGETQYF. DNA of the CDR3: TGTGCCAGCAGCGAGGGGGGGACTCGAGGAGAGACCCAGTACTTC.